The 25 T cell receptor beta chains reported below all come from one sample, sequenced in a study of cytomegalovirus exposure and HLA in healthy donors. With 60 Vbeta and 13 Jbeta primers, the PCR was carried out. The protocol was immunoSEQ multiplex PCR, while the TCRdb copy is restricted to in-frame clones and leaves out a portion. The table includes approximately 78,000 clones, approximately 70% detected once. Material: PBMCs. These TCRs come from a middle-aged man in good health and CMV-seropositive.

The J gene is TRBJ2-1, the V gene TRBV28; possibly TRBD2 for D (6 bases). There are 18 residues in the CDR3. Trimming left V 3 bases short and J 0 bases short, with 18 bases between. Per germline, CDR1 MDHEN and CDR2 SYDVKM. CDR3 bases: TGTGCCAGCAGTTTGGGTAGCGGTTTTTACACCTCCTACAATGAGCAGTTCTTC. This translates into CASSLGSGFYTSYNEQFF.

This clone turned up a few times. The V gene is TRBV29-1, the J gene TRBJ1-1; D not certain. The CDR3 has 14 amino acids. CDR1 and CDR2 from the germline V gene are SQVTM and ANQGSEA. V gave up 6 bases and J gave up 4 bases, with 18 bases separating them. DNA of the CDR3: TGCAGCGTAGGGTTGGATTCCGGAGGCACTGAAGCTTTCTTT. Translated, it gives CSVGLDSGGTEAFF. The full variable domain, rest sourced from reference TRBV29-1 and TRBJ1-1, is SAVISQKPSRDICQRGTSLTIQCQVDSQVTMMFWYRQQPGQSLTLIATANQGSEATYESGFVIDKFPISRPNLTFSTLTVSNMSPEDSSIYLCSVGLDSGGTEAFFGQGTRLTVV.

At least ten counts were recorded for this clone. This chain links TRBV6-5 with TRBJ1-2; TRBD1 matches at 7 bases. The J segment lost 0 bases and the V segment lost 10 bases, leaving 5 bases of the junction unmatched. The germline gives CDR1 MNHEY, CDR2 SVGAGI. The CDR3 is 13 residues long. CDR3 DNA sequence: TGTGCCATTGGGACAGATGCTAACTATGGCTACACCTTC. It encodes CAIGTDANYGYTF.

The V gene is TRBV10-2, the J gene TRBJ2-7, with 7 positions matching TRBD1. Germline loops: CDR1 WSHSY, CDR2 SAAADI. The CDR3 loop spans 14 amino acids. The V and J ends lost 4 bases and 1 base, in that order; junction bases with no gene match: 4. Written as DNA, the CDR3 is TGCGCCAGCAGTGGGAGACAGGGATCCTACGAGCAGTACTTC. It yields the protein CASSGRQGSYEQYF.

A few counts support this clone. This chain's CDR3 is CASSPQTGENTEAFF. The CDR3 DNA reads as TGCGCCAGCAGCCCCCAGACAGGGGAGAACACTGAAGCTTTCTTT. V is TRBV5-1 and J is TRBJ1-1, with TRBD1 identical over 8 bases. The length of the CDR3 is 15 residues. Germline trimming cut 4 bases from V and 1 base from J; bases unmatched to any gene: 6. The germline gives CDR1 SGHRS, CDR2 YFSETQ.

V usage is TRBV9 and J usage is TRBJ2-7, with D hard to call. V dropped 0 bases and J dropped 1 base, with 8 bases sitting between them. Germline V gene lookup returns CDR1 SGDLS and CDR2 YYNGEE. The CDR3 extends over 14 amino acids. Here the CDR3 DNA reads TGTGCCAGCAGCGTAGCTTCAGATTCCTACGAGCAGTACTTC. Translated, it gives CASSVASDSYEQYF.

There are a few counts of this clone. The chain carries TRBV7-9 and TRBJ1-1; D remains ambiguous. V was clipped by 2 bases and J by 5 bases, with 9 bases between them. CDR1 is SEHNR, CDR2 FQNEAQ, per germline (reference sequence). The CDR3 spans 13 residues. Here the CDR3 reads CASSLLRGTEAFF. The CDR3 bases are TGTGCCAGCAGCTTACTCCGAGGAACTGAAGCTTTCTTT.

The chain carries TRBV2 and TRBJ1-2; 7 nucleotides align to TRBD1. The CDR3 length is 14 residues. The V gene's germline CDR1 is SNHLY and CDR2 FYNNEI. V was clipped by 6 bases and J by 2 bases; unmatched bases: 6. CDR3 sequence reads: CASRAGTANYGYTF. CDR3 in DNA: TGTGCCAGCAGAGCCGGGACAGCGAACTATGGCTACACCTTC.

The rearrangement uses TRBV7-2 and TRBJ2-5, with a weak D call TRBD2 (5 bases). The CDR3 length is 15 residues. V was shortened by 1 base and J by 5 bases, with 14 bases between the two germline ends. CDR1 SGHTA and CDR2 FQGNSA come from the germline V gene. This CDR3 reads CASSLGRTPWETQYF. The CDR3 DNA sequence: TGTGCCAGCAGCTTAGGGAGGACCCCGTGGGAGACCCAGTACTTC. The full variable domain, completed using reference TRBV7-2 and TRBJ2-5, is GAGVSQSPSNKVTEKGKDVELRCDPISGHTALYWYRQSLGQGLEFLIYFQGNSAPDKSGLPSDRFSAERTGGSVSTLTIQRTQQEDSAVYLCASSLGRTPWETQYFGPGTRLLVL.

The chain is built from TRBV30 and TRBJ2-7; weak D call: TRBD2 (6 bases). Germline V lookup: CDR1 GTSNPN, CDR2 SVGIG (reference sequence). Trimming removed 3 bases from V and 5 bases from J, with 14 bases in between. This CDR3 region has 13 residues. CDR3 protein: CAWRAPGVDEQYF. In DNA form, the CDR3 reads TGTGCCTGGAGGGCCCCGGGGGTCGACGAGCAGTACTTC.

The rearrangement links TRBV6-6 to TRBJ1-4; TRBD1 agrees at 8 bases. Trimming at V came to 6 bases and at J to 11 bases, leaving 11 bases not matched to a gene. Per the germline V gene, CDR1 is MNHNY and CDR2 is SVGAGI (reference sequence). This CDR3 has 14 amino acids. The CDR3 DNA follows: TGTGCCAGCAGCGTTCCGGGACAGGAGTTCAAACTGTTTTTT. It specifies CASSVPGQEFKLFF.

This clone was picked up a small number of times. This rearrangement joins TRBV5-4 to TRBJ1-1; weak D call: TRBD1 (6 bases). V lost 0 bases to trimming and J lost 11 bases, with 14 bases between them. CDR3 length: 13 amino acids. Germline CDR1 is SGHNT and CDR2 is YYREEE (reference sequence). CDR3 residues: CASSLGVRDKAFF. DNA of the CDR3: TGTGCCAGCAGCTTGGGGGTGAGGGACAAGGCTTTCTTT.

This chain links TRBV5-1 with TRBJ1-1; unclear D gene. The germline CDR1 and CDR2 sequences are SGHRS and YFSETQ. Deletions cut 4 bases from V and 2 bases from J, with 3 bases between. The CDR3 runs to 11 residues. The CDR3 sequence: CASSQNTEAFF. For the CDR3, the DNA is TGCGCCAGCAGCCAAAACACTGAAGCTTTCTTT. Filled out from reference TRBV5-1 and TRBJ1-1, the complete variable domain reads KAGVTQTPRYLIKTRGQQVTLSCSPISGHRSVSWYQQTPGQGLQFLFEYFSETQRNKGNFPGRFSGRQFSNSRSEMNVSTLELGDSALYLCASSQNTEAFFGQGTRLTVV.

The V call is TRBV2, the J call TRBJ1-5, with TRBD1 as a possible D gene (6 bases). Per the germline V gene, CDR1 is SNHLY and CDR2 is FYNNEI. The V end lost 7 bases, the J end lost 6 bases, and 19 bases lay between the germline ends. This CDR3 has 15 amino acids. CDR3 sequence reads: CASTLTAGDGQPQHF. Written as DNA, the CDR3 is TGTGCCAGCACCCTTACGGCAGGGGACGGTCAGCCCCAGCATTTT. The full variable domain, completed using reference TRBV2 and TRBJ1-5, is EPEVTQTPSHQVTQMGQEVILRCVPISNHLYFYWYRQILGQKVEFLVSFYNNEISEKSEIFDDQFSVERPDGSNFTLKIRSTKLEDSAMYFCASTLTAGDGQPQHFGDGTRLSIL.

The V gene is TRBV30, the J gene TRBJ2-1; D gene unclear. V lost 1 base and J lost 7, with 11 bases in between. Germline V gene lookup returns CDR1 GTSNPN and CDR2 SVGIG (reference sequence). There are 13 residues in the CDR3. CDR3 DNA sequence: TGTGCCTGGAGTGGGTTGAGAGATAATGAGCAGTTCTTC. Its protein is CAWSGLRDNEQFF.

This chain connects TRBV30 to TRBJ2-3; 10 nucleotides agree with TRBD2. The germline V gene encodes CDR1 GTSNPN and CDR2 SVGIG (reference sequence). The CDR3 is made up of 11 amino acids. V shed 5 bases, J shed 8 bases, and the junction held 1 base outside the gene matches. The CDR3 coding sequence is TGTGCCTGGGGGACTAGCGCTACGCAGTATTTT. The encoded protein is CAWGTSATQYF.

The J gene is TRBJ2-7, the V gene TRBV19; the D gene is possibly TRBD1 (5 bases). Deletions cut 3 bases from V and 1 base from J, with 7 bases between. Per germline, CDR1 LNHDA and CDR2 SQIVND (reference sequence). The CDR3 is made up of 13 amino acids. The chain's CDR3 is CASSMPGSYEQYF. The CDR3 coding sequence is TGTGCCAGTAGTATGCCAGGGTCCTACGAGCAGTACTTC.

This rearrangement joins TRBV5-8 to TRBJ1-2; no reliable D call. Germline CDR1 reads SGHTS; CDR2 reads YDEGEE. Trimming stripped 6 bases from V and 0 bases from J, with 12 bases between. CDR3 length: 14 residues. CDR3 in amino acids: CASNPLGANYGYTF. CDR3 DNA: TGTGCCAGCAATCCCCTCGGGGCTAACTATGGCTACACCTTC.

A single count supports this clone. V usage is TRBV2 and J usage is TRBJ1-2; 7 bases align to TRBD1. Germline V gene sequence: CDR1 SNHLY, CDR2 FYNNEI. The CDR3 consists of 13 residues. With V trimmed by 6 bases and J by 6 bases, 7 bases remained unmatched. Here the CDR3 DNA reads TGTGCCAGCAGCGACTTAGACAGGGATGGCTACACCTTC. The encoded protein is CASSDLDRDGYTF. Combining the CDR3 with reference TRBV2 and TRBJ1-2 gives the whole variable domain EPEVTQTPSHQVTQMGQEVILRCVPISNHLYFYWYRQILGQKVEFLVSFYNNEISEKSEIFDDQFSVERPDGSNFTLKIRSTKLEDSAMYFCASSDLDRDGYTFGSGTRLTVV.

On this clone: A read error may account for a junction end that differs from germline. V is TRBV7-7 and J is TRBJ2-2; possibly TRBD2 for D (6 bases). Per germline, CDR1 SSHAT and CDR2 FNYEAQ (reference sequence). This CDR3 is built from 12 residues. CDR3 region: CASSRGTGELFF. CDR3 bases: TGTGCTAGCAGCCGGGGGACCGGGGAGCTGTTTTTT. Together with reference TRBV7-7 and TRBJ2-2, the CDR3 gives the full variable domain: GAGVSQSPRYKVTKRGQDVTLRCDPISSHATLYWYQQALGQGPEFLTYFNYEAQPDKSGLPSDRFSAERPEGSISTLTIQRTEQRDSAMYRCASSRGTGELFFGEGSRLTVL.

The sample holds many counts of this clone. The CDR3 is CASSHQTGAEEKLFF. The CDR3 nucleotides read TGTGCCAGCAGCCATCAGACAGGGGCCGAGGAAAAACTGTTTTTT. The chain recombines TRBV7-2 with TRBJ1-4; 8 nucleotides agree with TRBD1. This CDR3 contains 15 residues. Per the germline V gene, CDR1 is SGHTA and CDR2 is FQGNSA. V was clipped by 5 bases and J by 8 bases; unmatched bases: 10.

V and J are TRBV7-8 and TRBJ1-5; D call uncertain. From germline, CDR1 is SGHVS and CDR2 FQNEAQ. The V end lost 6 bases, the J end lost 2 bases, and 14 bases lay between the germline ends. The CDR3 runs to 15 residues. The CDR3 spells CASSYGKAGNQPQHF. Written as DNA, the CDR3 is TGTGCCAGCAGTTACGGGAAGGCCGGCAATCAGCCCCAGCATTTT.

V is TRBV6-5 and J is TRBJ2-3, with 8 positions matching TRBD2. The CDR3 has 15 residues. CDR1 and CDR2 (germline): MNHEY, SVGAGI. Losses at the gene ends were 6 bases for V and 2 bases for J; bases not matched to a gene: 7. CDR3 bases: TGTGCCAGCAGCCGACTAGCGCCCGACACAGATACGCAGTATTTT. This gives the protein CASSRLAPDTDTQYF.

This clone was seen only a few times. The genes are TRBV2 and TRBJ1-6, with a possible D match to TRBD1 (6 bases). Trimming pared 6 bases from V and 7 bases from J, leaving 13 bases between. The germline V gene has CDR1 SNHLY and CDR2 FYNNEI. The CDR3 covers 14 residues. The CDR3 region is CASRSRTDNSPLHF. The CDR3 DNA follows: TGTGCCAGCAGGAGCAGGACAGACAATTCACCCCTCCACTTT.

V gene TRBV7-3 combines with J gene TRBJ1-1; the D gene is possibly TRBD1 (5 bases). Trimming cost V 5 bases and J 4 bases, with 8 bases left between them. The CDR3 contains 12 residues. The germline CDR1 and CDR2 sequences are SGHTA and FQGTGA. The CDR3 spells CASSGAGTEAFF. The CDR3 nucleotides read TGTGCCAGCAGCGGGGCAGGCACTGAAGCTTTCTTT.